The rows below give T cell receptor beta chains drawn from one sample of a study of PD-1 blockade in mismatch repair-deficient tumors. Sequenced by immunoSEQ multiplex PCR; TCRdb stores in-frame clones only, minus some. The repertoire holds about 17,000 clones, with over 75% as singletons. The sequenced sample was PBMCs, obtained 22 weeks after starting pembrolizumab. Receptors originate from an adult with mismatch repair-deficient cancer. Both conserved end residues are part of each CDR3. Each record gives: J gene, V gene, clone size, D gene, CDR3 DNA, CDR3 protein. D genes are given only for firm matches. Part of the rows lack a size; the others show once, few, many or a class for expanded clones.

TRBJ2-1	TRBV6-1	.	.	TGTGCCAGCGTCTACAGGGACAATGAGCAGTTCTTC	CASVYRDNEQFF
TRBJ2-3	TRBV28	.	TRBD2	TGTGCCAGCAGTTCCCCGGGACTAGCGGGATACACAGATACGCAGTATTTT	CASSSPGLAGYTDTQYF
TRBJ2-1	TRBV9	.	.	TGTGCCAGCAGCCCAAGTTGGGGCTCCAATGAGCAGTTCTTC	CASSPSWGSNEQFF
TRBJ2-7	TRBV5-1	.	TRBD1	TGCGCCAGCAGCTTCGGGACAGGAGGATACGAGCAGTACTTC	CASSFGTGGYEQYF
TRBJ1-5	TRBV28	.	.	TGTGCCAGCAGTACTCAGGTCTCTCAGCCCCAGCATTTT	CASSTQVSQPQHF
TRBJ2-1	TRBV30	.	TRBD2	TGTGCCTGGAGTGGGGGGAGCGGGAGCTACAATGAGCAGTTCTTC	CAWSGGSGSYNEQFF
TRBJ1-4	TRBV2	.	TRBD1	TGTGCCAGCAATCCGGACAGGGAGAGTGAAAAACTGTTTTTT	CASNPDRESEKLFF
TRBJ2-7	TRBV7-9	.	TRBD1	TGTGCCAGCAGTCAGGGGACAGCGAAGAACGAGCAGTACTTC	CASSQGTAKNEQYF
TRBJ2-1	TRBV7-9	.	.	TGTGCCAGCAGCTTTTCTCGCGGGCCCTACAATGAGCAGTTCTTC	CASSFSRGPYNEQFF
TRBJ1-5	TRBV2	.	.	TGTGCCAGCGCTGGAGGGCAGGTTAGCAATCAGCCCCAGCATTTT	CASAGGQVSNQPQHF
TRBJ2-7	TRBV2	few	.	TGTGCCAGCAGTGAAAACAGGGACTCCTACGAGCAGTACTTC	CASSENRDSYEQYF
TRBJ2-2	TRBV5-1	.	TRBD2	TGCGCCAGCGCCCCGGCTAGCGGGAGAAGAAGGGACACCGGGGAGCTGTTTTTT	CASAPASGRRRDTGELFF
TRBJ1-4	TRBV5-1	.	.	TGCGCCAGCAGTGTGGCAGGGAATAACGAAAAACTGTTTTTT	CASSVAGNNEKLFF
TRBJ1-5	TRBV28	few	.	TGTGCCAGCAGTTTACCCCGGGGACCCCAGCATTTT	CASSLPRGPQHF
TRBJ2-7	TRBV6-6	.	TRBD2	TGTGCCAGCAGTTACCGCAGCGGGAGGGGCGAGCAGTACTTC	CASSYRSGRGEQYF
TRBJ1-1	TRBV27	.	TRBD1	TGTGCCAGCAGTTTCAGGGGGCTCACTGAAGCTTTCTTT	CASSFRGLTEAFF
TRBJ2-5	TRBV7-3	.	.	TGTGCCAGCAGCTTAACCCCTCCGGGACTCGGGGCCCCGGCCCAGTACTTC	CASSLTPPGLGAPAQYF
TRBJ1-2	TRBV6-6	.	TRBD1	TGTGCCAGCAGTCGAGACAGGGCTAACTATGGCTACACCTTC	CASSRDRANYGYTF
TRBJ2-7	TRBV2	few	.	TGTGCCAGCAGTTGGCAGGGGTCGGGCGAGCAGTACTTC	CASSWQGSGEQYF
TRBJ2-3	TRBV6-1	.	.	TGTGCCGCAAGAGGGGGAGATACGCAGTATTTT	CAARGGDTQYF
TRBJ2-1	TRBV11-3	.	.	TGTGCCAGCAGCCGTCAAACAGGCTCCTACAATGAGCAGTTCTTC	CASSRQTGSYNEQFF